Listed below are T cell receptor beta chains from one sample, sequenced in a study of cytomegalovirus exposure and HLA in healthy donors. Produced via immunoSEQ multiplex PCR; TCRdb's table is partial and in-frame only. The sample includes hundreds of thousands of clones, 82% of them seen just once. Sequencing input: PBMCs. These receptors were taken from a man aged 35 to 55 in good health and CMV-seropositive. The CDR3 runs from the conserved cysteine through the conserved F or W. A D gene is named only where the DNA matches it firmly. Where a row states a size, it is once, few, many or the class of an expanded clone; other rows omit it.

V,D,size,J,CDR3,DNA
TRBV6-5,NA,NA,TRBJ2-5,CASSYRLQETQYF,TGTGCCAGCAGTTACAGACTACAAGAGACCCAGTACTTC
TRBV27,TRBD2,NA,TRBJ2-7,CASSSGLAGYEQYF,TGTGCCAGCAGTTCCGGACTAGCGGGATACGAGCAGTACTTC
TRBV18,TRBD1,few,TRBJ2-2,CASSPWTGGNTGELFF,TGTGCCAGCTCACCTTGGACAGGGGGCAACACCGGGGAGCTGTTTTTT
TRBV19,NA,NA,TRBJ2-6,CASSRQDSGANVLTF,TGTGCCAGTAGTAGGCAGGATTCTGGGGCCAACGTCCTGACTTTC
TRBV27,TRBD2,NA,TRBJ2-3,CASSFQWLAGGPGTDTQYF,TGTGCCAGCAGTTTTCAGTGGCTAGCGGGAGGGCCGGGCACAGATACGCAGTATTTT
TRBV6-5,NA,NA,TRBJ1-2,CASSVTGYGYTF,TGTGCCAGCAGTGTGACAGGCTATGGCTACACCTTC
TRBV6-5,NA,NA,TRBJ1-1,CASLSGGRVAFF,TGTGCCAGCCTTTCCGGGGGGCGCGTCGCTTTCTTT
TRBV2,TRBD2,NA,TRBJ2-2,CASSESSGRTGELFF,TGTGCCAGCAGTGAATCTAGCGGGAGGACCGGGGAGCTGTTTTTT
TRBV19,NA,NA,TRBJ2-6,CASSIRRAASGANVLTF,TGTGCCAGTAGTATTCGGAGGGCTGCCTCTGGGGCCAACGTCCTGACTTTC
TRBV6-5,TRBD1,NA,TRBJ1-2,CASSLQGFGGYTF,TGTGCCAGCAGTTTACAGGGGTTTGGTGGCTACACCTTC
TRBV19,NA,NA,TRBJ2-1,CASSLDRNYNEQFF,TGTGCCAGTAGTTTAGACAGAAATTACAATGAGCAGTTCTTC
TRBV5-1,NA,NA,TRBJ2-3,CASSKTGTGTDTQYF,TGCGCCAGCAGTAAAACCGGGACTGGAACAGATACGCAGTATTTT
TRBV2,NA,NA,TRBJ2-7,CASSDKGLYEQYF,TGTGCCAGCAGTGACAAGGGGCTCTACGAGCAGTACTTC
TRBV28,NA,NA,TRBJ1-5,CASSLAQINQPQHF,TGTGCCAGCAGTTTGGCACAGATAAATCAGCCCCAGCATTTT
TRBV19,NA,NA,TRBJ2-5,CASSSPGGTGETQYF,TGTGCCAGTAGCTCTCCAGGGGGGACCGGAGAGACCCAGTACTTC
TRBV6-5,TRBD2,NA,TRBJ2-1,CASSPGTSRNNEQFF,TGTGCCAGCAGTCCAGGGACTAGCCGAAACAATGAGCAGTTCTTC